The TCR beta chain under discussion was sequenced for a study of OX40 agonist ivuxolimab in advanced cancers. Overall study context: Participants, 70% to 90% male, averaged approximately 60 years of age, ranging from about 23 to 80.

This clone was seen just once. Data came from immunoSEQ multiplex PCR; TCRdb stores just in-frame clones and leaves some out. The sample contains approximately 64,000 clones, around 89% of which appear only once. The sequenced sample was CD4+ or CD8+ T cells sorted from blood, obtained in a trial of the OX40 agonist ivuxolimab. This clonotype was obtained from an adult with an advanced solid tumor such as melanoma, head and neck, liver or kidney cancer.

The CDR3 region is CASSLFQGASQPQHF. For the CDR3, the DNA is TGTGCCAGCAGTTTATTTCAGGGGGCGAGTCAGCCCCAGCATTTT. The rearrangement joins TRBV27 to TRBJ1-5, with 8 bases matching TRBD1. The CDR3 runs 15 residues. Germline V gene sequence: CDR1 MNHEY, CDR2 SMNVEV (reference sequence). V lost 1 base, J lost 6 bases, and 5 bases stayed unmatched.